Listed below are T cell receptor beta chains from one sample, sequenced in a study of Graves' ophthalmopathy and Graves' hyperthyroidism. One entry per CDR3 protein results from TCRdb running MiXCR on the multiplex PCR reads. Here the sample spans about 400,000 distinct CDR3 sequences, around 19% being singletons. Sequencing was performed on peripheral blood. The source is a woman under 30 with Graves' ophthalmopathy. Both conserved end residues are trimmed from each CDR3. Some rows mark clone size as missing; the rest say once, few, many or name a class of expanded clone.

J gene,clone size,V gene,CDR3 protein
TRBJ2-5,many,TRBV6-5,ASRRAGVRETQY
TRBJ2-7,once,TRBV30,AWSVGGGSYEQY
TRBJ2-7,many,TRBV20-1,SASPGQIYEQY
TRBJ2-2,once,TRBV30,AWSVPSPGELF
TRBJ1-1,many,TRBV9,ASSVGTGGGTEAF
TRBJ1-5,many,TRBV28,ASTSPQGAHQPQH
TRBJ1-6,many,TRBV6-2/TRBV6-3,ASTLRHQGSSPLH
TRBJ1-1,many,TRBV20-1,TSPRGKGTEAF
TRBJ1-1,many,TRBV29-1,SVDSSYGGAF
TRBJ2-7,many,TRBV7-2,ASSLARDIPYEQY
TRBJ1-5,many,TRBV19,ASSVGGVPQH
TRBJ2-2,few,TRBV4-3,ASSQGSRMEGAAGELF
TRBJ2-7,many,TRBV6-2/TRBV6-3,AARSLKGGEQY
TRBJ2-7,many,TRBV7-8,ASLPGQKGEQY
TRBJ2-7,many,TRBV28,ASSGTGVYEQY
TRBJ2-7,many,TRBV29-1,SAVGQDSYEQY
TRBJ1-2,many,TRBV5-1,ASSPTRPGQGSYGYT
TRBJ1-5,many,TRBV5-6,ASSLGGPTVNQPQH
TRBJ2-5,many,TRBV19,ASSTGPGTRSAQY
TRBJ2-7,many,TRBV6-1,ASSEALTGYYEQY
TRBJ2-7,many,TRBV19,ASTPAAGTGYYEQY
TRBJ2-7,many,TRBV7-2,ASSGEAAVSYEQY
TRBJ1-5,NA,TRBV20-1,SASEYLGTQPQH
TRBJ2-7,many,TRBV11-2,ASSGPTEQY
TRBJ2-2,many,TRBV11-2,ASSLLQGSRAGELF
TRBJ2-5,many,TRBV15,ATEPRRGQETQY
TRBJ1-5,NA,TRBV28,ASTPTGRAQPQH
TRBJ2-5,many,TRBV20-1,SATTEGVASGETQY
TRBJ1-5,many,TRBV24-1,ATSDSSLGDSQPQH
TRBJ2-5,NA,TRBV7-8,ASSIHPQETQY
TRBJ1-3,many,TRBV27,ASSSTGLGNTIY
TRBJ2-5,once,TRBV7-2,ASSFAGTGKETQY
TRBJ2-5,many,TRBV7-2,ASSSGDRALQETQY
TRBJ2-7,many,TRBV6-2/TRBV6-3,ASSYPTGATPHYEQY
TRBJ2-2,many,TRBV20-1,SARAPGAGNTGELF
TRBJ2-7,many,TRBV7-2,ASSLGQASEQY
TRBJ1-1,many,TRBV12-3/TRBV12-4,ASSFLGRGNTEAF
TRBJ2-7,NA,TRBV12-3/TRBV12-4,ASSFGGSGTYEQY
TRBJ2-5,NA,TRBV7-2,ASSPKGLQNRETQY
TRBJ1-5,many,TRBV7-8,ASSLKRDRVHNQPQH
TRBJ1-2,many,TRBV28,ASSLVPTVYGYT
TRBJ2-4,many,TRBV20-1,SARARGKNIQY
NA,NA,TRBV7-2,ASSSRRAYEQY
TRBJ1-1,many,TRBV28,ASSPYARVAEAF
TRBJ1-6,many,TRBV6-2/TRBV6-3,ASRIGNSPLH
TRBJ2-3,once,TRBV6-1,ASSLLAGGDTQY
TRBJ1-5,many,TRBV20-1,SATTGQPQH
TRBJ1-2,NA,TRBV14,ASSQGGYGYT